These 10 T cell receptor beta chains were all obtained from the same sample, sequenced in a study of CD8 T cells in Susac syndrome. With random hexamers, reverse transcription was performed on roughly 0.5 to 1 ug of RNA. TCRdb re-derived calls from the immunoSEQ multiplex PCR reads in MiXCR, one entry per CDR3 protein. The repertoire holds some 200,000 distinct CDR3 sequences, with 95% as singletons. What was sequenced was CD4+ T cells from PBMCs. The receptors derive from a human donor with Susac syndrome.

A few counts support this clonotype. This rearrangement joins TRBV20-1 to TRBJ2-5, with 8 bases lining up with TRBD1. Losses at the gene ends were 6 bases for V and 5 bases for J; bases not matched to a gene: 5. The CDR3 totals 12 residues. CDR1 is DFQATT and CDR2 is SNEGSKA in the germline V gene (reference sequence). CDR3 sequence: CSARQGPETQYF. CDR3 DNA sequence: TGCAGTGCCCGACAGGGGCCGGAGACCCAGTACTTC.

This clonotype was recorded only once. This chain links TRBV7-9 with TRBJ2-7; D might be TRBD1 (6 bases). The V end was cut by 4 bases, the J end by 4 bases, with 14 bases between. Germline loops: CDR1 SEHNR, CDR2 FQNEAQ (reference sequence). The CDR3 loop spans 14 amino acids. This CDR3 is CASSSLGQLYEQYF. Here the CDR3 DNA reads TGTGCCAGCAGCTCCCTCGGACAGCTATACGAGCAGTACTTC.

The gene calls are TRBV20-1 and TRBJ2-3, with TRBD2 matching 7 bases. The CDR3 extends over 15 amino acids. The germline V gene has CDR1 DFQATT and CDR2 SNEGSKA (reference sequence). Germline trimming cut 1 base from V and 1 base from J; bases unmatched to any gene: 5. CDR3 bases: TGCAGTGCTAGAGCTACGGCGGGGGGCACAGATACGCAGTATTTT. Translating it yields CSARATAGGTDTQYF.

This clonotype was detected once. In nucleotides, the CDR3 is TGTGCCTGGAGTAACACCGGACAGGGATACACTGAAGCTTTCTTT. Protein: CAWSNTGQGYTEAFF. V usage is TRBV30 and J usage is TRBJ1-1, with 8 bases that match TRBD1. With 2 bases clipped from V and 3 bases from J, the junction kept 8 bases outside the gene matches. Germline CDR1 GTSNPN, CDR2 SVGIG (reference sequence). The CDR3 totals 15 residues.

The chain has TRBV12-5 and TRBJ2-3; the D is unclear. CDR1 LGHNT and CDR2 FRNRAP come from the germline V gene. V lost 1 base and J 2 bases, leaving 7 bases between the germline ends. The CDR3 consists of 14 residues. The CDR3 DNA reads TGTGCTAGTGGTTTGGCCCAAACCACAGATACGCAGTATTTT. Its protein product is CASGLAQTTDTQYF.

The J gene is TRBJ1-2, the V gene TRBV7-2; no reliable D call. This CDR3 contains 14 residues. The germline CDR1 and CDR2 sequences are SGHTA and FQGNSA. Trimming left V 2 bases short and J 3 bases short, with 10 bases between. Here the CDR3 DNA reads TGTGCCAGCAGCTTAAACAGCCAGGACTATGGCTACACCTTC. Its protein is CASSLNSQDYGYTF.

The V gene is TRBV30, the J gene TRBJ2-1, with 7 bases identical to TRBD2. Germline CDR1 GTSNPN, CDR2 SVGIG (reference sequence). J was trimmed by 4 bases and V by 5 bases; bases with no gene match: 8. The CDR3 totals 14 residues. The CDR3 DNA follows: TGTGCCTGGGAGCGGGGATCAAGATACAATGAGCAGTTCTTC. Its translation is CAWERGSRYNEQFF.

The chain carries TRBV24-1 and TRBJ2-2, with TRBD2 matching over 10 bases. Trimming at V came to 4 bases and at J to 7 bases, leaving 5 bases not matched to a gene. Germline CDR1 KGHDR, CDR2 SFDVKD. This CDR3 region has 15 residues. CDR3 sequence: CATSESGTSVGELFF. The CDR3 DNA reads as TGTGCCACCAGTGAGTCCGGGACTAGCGTCGGGGAGCTGTTTTTT.

In this sample, this clonotype turned up once. The chain links TRBV29-1 to TRBJ2-5; the match to TRBD1 covers 8 bases. CDR1 is SQVTM and CDR2 is ANQGSEA in the germline V gene. V was clipped by 5 bases and J by 5 bases; unmatched bases: 13. CDR3 length equals 15 residues. Here the CDR3 DNA reads TGCAGCGTTTCCAATCCGACAGGGGCCCAGGAGACCCAGTACTTC. Translation: CSVSNPTGAQETQYF.

The chain uses TRBV19 and TRBJ1-5; 8 nucleotides line up with TRBD1. This CDR3 is 13 amino acids long. From germline, CDR1 is LNHDA and CDR2 SQIVND (reference sequence). Losses at the gene ends were 6 bases for V and 4 bases for J; bases not matched to a gene: 2. CDR3 in amino acids: CASRRQGNQPQHF. Written as DNA, the CDR3 is TGTGCCAGTAGGAGACAGGGGAATCAGCCCCAGCATTTT.